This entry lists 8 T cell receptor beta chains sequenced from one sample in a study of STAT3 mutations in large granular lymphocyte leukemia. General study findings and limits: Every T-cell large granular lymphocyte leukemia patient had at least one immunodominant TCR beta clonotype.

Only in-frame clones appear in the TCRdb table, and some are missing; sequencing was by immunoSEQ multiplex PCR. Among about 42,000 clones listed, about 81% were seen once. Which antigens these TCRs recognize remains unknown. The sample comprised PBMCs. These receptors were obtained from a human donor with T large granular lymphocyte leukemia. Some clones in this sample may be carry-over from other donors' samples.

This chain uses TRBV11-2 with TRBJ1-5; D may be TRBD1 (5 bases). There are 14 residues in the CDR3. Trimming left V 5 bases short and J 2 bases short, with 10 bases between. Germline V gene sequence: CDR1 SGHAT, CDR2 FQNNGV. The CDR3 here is CASSRGGGNQPQHF. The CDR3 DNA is TGTGCCAGCAGCCGTGGGGGTGGCAATCAGCCCCAGCATTTT.

The CDR3 DNA reads TGTGCCACCAGCAGAGACATAGACCAGAGGACAGGGCTCAATCAGCCCCAGCATTTT. Encoded protein: CATSRDIDQRTGLNQPQHF. The chain carries TRBV15 and TRBJ1-5; 8 bases match TRBD1. CDR1 is LNHNV and CDR2 is YYDKDF in the germline V gene (reference sequence). The CDR3 contains 19 residues. The ends lost 0 bases at V and 3 bases at J; junction bases unmatched: 13.

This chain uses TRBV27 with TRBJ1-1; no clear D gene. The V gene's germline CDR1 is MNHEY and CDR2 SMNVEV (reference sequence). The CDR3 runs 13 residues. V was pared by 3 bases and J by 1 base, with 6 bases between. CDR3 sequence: CASSLGQNTEAFF. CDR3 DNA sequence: TGTGCCAGCAGTTTGGGCCAGAACACTGAAGCTTTCTTT.

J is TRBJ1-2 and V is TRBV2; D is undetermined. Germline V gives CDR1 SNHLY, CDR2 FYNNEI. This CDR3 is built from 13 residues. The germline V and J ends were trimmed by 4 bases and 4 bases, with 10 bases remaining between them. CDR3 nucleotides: TGTGCCAGCAGTGTTGCGGTGCCCTATGGCTACACCTTC. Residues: CASSVAVPYGYTF. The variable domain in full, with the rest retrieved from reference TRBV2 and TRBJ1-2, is EPEVTQTPSHQVTQMGQEVILRCVPISNHLYFYWYRQILGQKVEFLVSFYNNEISEKSEIFDDQFSVERPDGSNFTLKIRSTKLEDSAMYFCASSVAVPYGYTFGSGTRLTVV.

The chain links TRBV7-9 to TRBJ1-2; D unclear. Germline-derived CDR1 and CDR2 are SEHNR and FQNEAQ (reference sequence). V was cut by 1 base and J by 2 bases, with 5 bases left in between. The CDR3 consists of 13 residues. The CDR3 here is CASSLEGNYGYTF. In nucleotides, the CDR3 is TGTGCCAGCAGCTTAGAAGGGAACTATGGCTACACCTTC.

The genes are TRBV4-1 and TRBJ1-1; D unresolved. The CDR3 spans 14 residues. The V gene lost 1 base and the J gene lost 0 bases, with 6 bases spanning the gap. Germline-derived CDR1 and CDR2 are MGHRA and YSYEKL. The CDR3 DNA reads TGCGCCAGCAGCCAAGGGTCCTTGAACACTGAAGCTTTCTTT. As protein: CASSQGSLNTEAFF.

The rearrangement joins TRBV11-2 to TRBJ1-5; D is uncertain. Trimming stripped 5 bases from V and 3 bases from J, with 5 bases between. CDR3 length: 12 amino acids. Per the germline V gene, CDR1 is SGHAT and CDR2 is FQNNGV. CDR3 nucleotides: TGTGCCAGCAGCCAGAACAATCAGCCCCAGCATTTT. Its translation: CASSQNNQPQHF.

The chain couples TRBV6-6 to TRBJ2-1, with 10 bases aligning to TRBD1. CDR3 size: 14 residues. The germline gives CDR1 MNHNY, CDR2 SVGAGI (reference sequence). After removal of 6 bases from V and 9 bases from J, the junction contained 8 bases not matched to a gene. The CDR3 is CASSHGQGDVEQFF. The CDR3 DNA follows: TGTGCCAGCAGCCATGGACAGGGGGACGTTGAGCAGTTCTTC.